One sample yielded the 10 T cell receptor beta chains listed below, sequenced in a study of cytomegalovirus exposure and HLA in healthy donors. PCR amplification relied on 60 Vbeta primers (plus 13 Jbeta primers). Clones were sequenced by immunoSEQ multiplex PCR, and TCRdb holds only the in-frame ones, with some missing. The table lists about 200,000 clones, roughly 77% of them singletons. What was sequenced was PBMCs. All receptors derive from a male donor in good health and CMV-seropositive.

Only a few counts were recorded for this clone. The V call is TRBV6-1, the J call TRBJ2-7, with 8 bases that match TRBD1. The junction had 9 bases not matched to a gene; V was cut back by 2 bases and J by 6 bases. There are 15 residues in the CDR3. The germline CDR1 and CDR2 sequences are MNHNS and SASEGT. The CDR3 loop reads CASSETQGAIGEQYF. CDR3 in DNA: TGTGCCAGCAGTGAAACCCAGGGGGCCATTGGCGAGCAGTACTTC.

The chain links TRBV7-2 to TRBJ1-5; D is unresolved. Germline-derived CDR1 and CDR2 are SGHTA and FQGNSA. The V gene lost 1 base and the J gene lost 7 bases, with 20 bases spanning the gap. This CDR3 region has 17 residues. The CDR3 reads CASSLDTESGLRQPQHF. CDR3 sequence (DNA): TGTGCCAGCAGCTTAGATACTGAATCGGGTTTGCGGCAGCCCCAGCATTTT.

The rearrangement joins TRBV30 to TRBJ1-4; 7 positions match TRBD1. The CDR3 spans 14 residues. The J segment lost 7 bases and the V segment lost 0 bases, leaving 5 bases of the junction unmatched. Germline values: CDR1 GTSNPN, CDR2 SVGIG (reference sequence). CDR3 in DNA: TGTGCCTGGAGTGTAATGGAGGGGGCTGAAAAACTGTTTTTT. This translates into CAWSVMEGAEKLFF.

Only a few counts were recorded for this clone. V usage is TRBV6-1 and J usage is TRBJ2-7, with TRBD2 matching 12 bases. J lost 3 bases, V lost 6 bases, and 3 bases had no gene match. The germline gives CDR1 MNHNS, CDR2 SASEGT. The CDR3 is 14 residues long. CDR3 sequence reads: CASSTSGRIYEQYF. CDR3 nucleotides: TGTGCCAGCAGCACTAGCGGGAGGATCTACGAGCAGTACTTC.

The V call is TRBV27, the J call TRBJ2-5; a weak D match, TRBD1 (5 bases). CDR3 length equals 13 residues. CDR1 is MNHEY and CDR2 is SMNVEV in the germline V gene (reference sequence). V was shortened by 4 bases and J by 3 bases, with 9 bases between the two germline ends. The CDR3 spells CASSYVREETQYF. In DNA, the CDR3 is TGTGCCAGCAGTTATGTCAGGGAAGAGACCCAGTACTTC.

J is TRBJ1-5 and V is TRBV10-1; TRBD1 is a possible D gene (5 bases). The V gene lost 6 bases and the J gene lost 6 bases, with 9 bases spanning the gap. CDR3 length equals 12 residues. Germline V CDR1 and CDR2: WNHNN, SYGVQD (reference sequence). The CDR3 loop is CASRQVSQPQHF. DNA of the CDR3: TGCGCCAGCAGACAGGTGAGTCAGCCCCAGCATTTT.

J is TRBJ2-7 and V is TRBV18; D might be TRBD2 (5 bases). Germline-derived CDR1 and CDR2 are KGHSH and LQKENI. The CDR3 is made up of 14 amino acids. Trimming shortened V by 7 bases and J by 4 bases, and 17 bases separated the two germline ends. The CDR3 region has the DNA TGTGCCAGCTTATCGGGGTCTCAAAGATACGAGCAGTACTTC. Protein product: CASLSGSQRYEQYF.

This clone was picked up a small number of times. V gene TRBV11-3 combines with J gene TRBJ1-1, with D uncertain. The CDR3 has 14 amino acids. Trimming shortened V by 5 bases and J by 4 bases, and 14 bases separated the two germline ends. CDR1 SGHNT and CDR2 YENEEA come from the germline V gene. CDR3 sequence (DNA): TGTGCCAGCAGCCCTTGGCAGGAGGGCACTGAAGCTTTCTTT. This codes for CASSPWQEGTEAFF.

The chain links TRBV9 to TRBJ2-7; D remains unclear. The V gene's germline CDR1 is SGDLS and CDR2 YYNGEE. This CDR3 is built from 15 residues. The V end lost 0 bases, the J end lost 0 bases, and 10 bases lay between the germline ends. The CDR3: CASSVGDSISYEQYF. The CDR3 nucleotides read TGTGCCAGCAGCGTAGGAGACTCCATCTCCTACGAGCAGTACTTC.

Here the CDR3 DNA reads TGTGCCAGCAGCGGGGTAGCGGGGGGGCCCGATACGCAGTATTTT. Translation gives CASSGVAGGPDTQYF. The chain joins TRBV9 to TRBJ2-3; 11 bases match TRBD2. V lost 3 bases and J lost 6; bases outside the gene matches: 6. Germline V gives CDR1 SGDLS, CDR2 YYNGEE. This CDR3 region has 15 residues.